This T cell receptor (beta chain) is from a study of T cell changes during pregnancy in multiple sclerosis. Only in-frame clones appear in the TCRdb table, and some are missing; sequencing was by immunoSEQ multiplex PCR. The sample has some 37,000 clones; about 88% are singletons. The germline gives CDR1 LNHDA, CDR2 SQIVND (reference sequence). CDR3 length equals 15 residues. V was clipped by 6 bases and J by 0 bases, with 15 bases between them. The chain links TRBV19 to TRBJ2-7; tentatively, D is TRBD2 (5 bases). Material: CD4+ T cells from peripheral blood mononuclear cells, obtained before pregnancy. The TCR comes from a female donor with multiple sclerosis, enrolled in a pregnancy study. CDR3 sequence: CASSTAGPNSYEQYF. The CDR3, as DNA: TGTGCCAGTAGCACCGCGGGCCCGAACTCCTACGAGCAGTACTTC. The full variable domain, in which reference TRBV19 and TRBJ2-7 provide the parts outside the CDR3, is DGGITQSPKYLFRKEGQNVTLSCEQNLNHDAMYWYRQDPGQGLRLIYYSQIVNDFQKGDIAEGYSVSREKKESFPLTVTSAQKNPTAFYLCASSTAGPNSYEQYFGPGTRLTVT.